Listed below are T cell receptor beta chains from one sample, sequenced in a study of OX40 agonist ivuxolimab in advanced cancers. The method was immunoSEQ multiplex PCR; TCRdb's version includes in-frame clones alone and lacks a portion of them. The table shows roughly 23,000 clones, with 75% to 90% occurring only once. Sequences were derived from CD4+ or CD8+ T cells sorted from blood, sampled in a trial of the OX40 agonist ivuxolimab. The receptors stem from an adult with an advanced solid tumor such as melanoma, head and neck, liver or kidney cancer. CDR3s include the opening cysteine and the closing phenylalanine or tryptophan. D genes are given only for firm matches. Size values are once, few and many counts, or a class for expanded clones, and some rows have none.

clone size: once
D gene: -
J gene: TRBJ2-5
V gene: TRBV7-9
CDR3 protein: CASSLQGFHETQYF
CDR3 DNA: TGTGCCAGCAGCTTACAGGGGTTTCATGAGACCCAGTACTTC

clone size: -
D gene: TRBD2
J gene: TRBJ2-7
V gene: TRBV7-8
CDR3 protein: CASSPDLGREGYEQYF
CDR3 DNA: TGTGCCAGCAGCCCAGACCTAGGCAGGGAGGGTTACGAGCAGTACTTC

clone size: -
D gene: TRBD2
J gene: TRBJ2-7
V gene: TRBV5-6
CDR3 protein: CASSLGAGVYEQYF
CDR3 DNA: TGTGCCAGCAGCTTAGGTGCGGGAGTCTACGAGCAGTACTTC

clone size: -
D gene: -
J gene: TRBJ2-7
V gene: TRBV5-1
CDR3 protein: CASSFSRANEQYF
CDR3 DNA: TGCGCCAGCAGCTTCAGTCGGGCCAACGAGCAGTACTTC

clone size: -
D gene: -
J gene: TRBJ2-7
V gene: TRBV11-2
CDR3 protein: CASRPTGTKNYEQYF
CDR3 DNA: TGTGCCAGCAGACCGACTGGGACCAAGAACTACGAGCAGTACTTC

clone size: -
D gene: -
J gene: TRBJ1-5
V gene: TRBV6-5
CDR3 protein: CASSYLQSNQPQHF
CDR3 DNA: TGTGCCAGCAGTTATTTACAGAGCAATCAGCCCCAGCATTTT

clone size: once
D gene: -
J gene: TRBJ2-7
V gene: TRBV4-1
CDR3 protein: CASSHVTGTRAGEQYF
CDR3 DNA: TGCGCCAGCAGCCACGTTACCGGGACAAGGGCGGGCGAGCAGTACTTC

clone size: -
D gene: TRBD1
J gene: TRBJ2-5
V gene: TRBV11-1
CDR3 protein: CASSSDRGGQETQYF
CDR3 DNA: TGTGCCAGCAGCTCGGACAGGGGGGGGCAAGAGACCCAGTACTTC

clone size: once
D gene: TRBD1
J gene: TRBJ2-6
V gene: TRBV13
CDR3 protein: CASSDRDRETGANVLTF
CDR3 DNA: TGTGCCAGCAGCGACCGGGACAGGGAAACTGGGGCCAACGTCCTGACTTTC

clone size: -
D gene: -
J gene: TRBJ2-7
V gene: TRBV4-1
CDR3 protein: CASSQEGGTYEQYF
CDR3 DNA: TGCGCCAGCAGCCAAGAAGGAGGCACCTACGAGCAGTACTTC

clone size: once
D gene: -
J gene: TRBJ2-2
V gene: TRBV29-1
CDR3 protein: CSVDGSDGELFF
CDR3 DNA: TGCAGCGTTGACGGGAGTGACGGGGAGCTGTTTTTT

clone size: -
D gene: TRBD2
J gene: TRBJ2-1
V gene: TRBV7-9
CDR3 protein: CASSLAGLAGYNEQFF
CDR3 DNA: TGTGCCAGCAGCTTAGCAGGCCTAGCGGGGTACAATGAGCAGTTCTTC

clone size: -
D gene: -
J gene: TRBJ1-1
V gene: TRBV7-9
CDR3 protein: CASSFLGGYTEAFF
CDR3 DNA: TGTGCCAGCAGCTTTCTCGGGGGCTATACTGAAGCTTTCTTT

clone size: medium-sized
D gene: -
J gene: TRBJ2-7
V gene: TRBV11-2
CDR3 protein: CASSSNTGPSFDEQYF
CDR3 DNA: TGTGCCAGCAGCTCAAATACGGGCCCTAGTTTCGACGAGCAGTACTTC

clone size: -
D gene: -
J gene: TRBJ2-1
V gene: TRBV10-3
CDR3 protein: CASTETVGDEQFF
CDR3 DNA: TGTGCCTCCACGGAAACCGTCGGGGATGAGCAGTTCTTC